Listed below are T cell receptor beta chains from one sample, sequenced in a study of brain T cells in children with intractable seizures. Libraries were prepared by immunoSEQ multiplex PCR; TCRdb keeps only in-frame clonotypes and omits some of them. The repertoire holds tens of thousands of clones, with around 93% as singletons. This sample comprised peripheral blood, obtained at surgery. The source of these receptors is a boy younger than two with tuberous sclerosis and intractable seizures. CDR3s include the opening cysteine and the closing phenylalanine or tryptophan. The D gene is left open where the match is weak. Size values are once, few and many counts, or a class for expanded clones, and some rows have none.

CASSLGQGAFYEQYF,TGCGCCAGCAGCTTGGGGCAGGGGGCATTCTACGAGCAGTACTTC,TRBD1,TRBJ2-7,-,TRBV5-1
CASSSTGADTQYF,TGTGCCAGCAGTTCTACAGGGGCAGATACGCAGTATTTT,TRBD1,TRBJ2-3,-,TRBV7-2
CASSPLDSYQPQHF,TGCGCCAGCAGCCCCCTTGACTCTTATCAGCCCCAGCATTTT,-,TRBJ1-5,-,TRBV4-1
CSASPGRGGNTEAFF,TGCAGTGCTAGTCCCGGTCGGGGAGGGAACACTGAAGCTTTCTTT,-,TRBJ1-1,-,TRBV20-1
CAWSALRRAEAFF,TGTGCCTGGAGTGCCCTTCGACGGGCTGAAGCTTTCTTT,-,TRBJ1-1,-,TRBV30
CASSLHAASYNSPLHF,TGTGCCAGCAGTTTACACGCGGCCTCCTATAATTCACCCCTCCACTTT,-,TRBJ1-6,-,TRBV27
CASSYSGQGDGYTF,TGTGCCAGCAGTTACTCGGGACAGGGAGATGGCTACACCTTC,TRBD1,TRBJ1-2,-,TRBV6-2/TRBV6-3
CASKVAGGFQETQYF,TGTGCCAGCAAGGTAGCGGGGGGATTCCAAGAGACCCAGTACTTC,TRBD2,TRBJ2-5,-,TRBV6-5
CASSFIGASNEQFF,TGTGCCAGTAGTTTCATTGGAGCGTCGAATGAGCAGTTCTTC,-,TRBJ2-1,-,TRBV19
CASSWDRGTEAFF,TGTGCCAGCAGTTGGGACAGGGGCACTGAAGCTTTCTTT,TRBD1,TRBJ1-1,-,TRBV28
CASSQEFPRDGNTIYF,TGCGCCAGCAGCCAAGAGTTTCCCAGGGATGGAAACACCATATATTTT,-,TRBJ1-3,few,TRBV4-1
CASSLDSSGNTIYF,TGTGCCAGCAGCTTAGACAGCTCTGGAAACACCATATATTTT,-,TRBJ1-3,once,TRBV11-3
CASSVGERPYNSPLHF,TGTGCCAGCAGCGTAGGAGAGAGGCCCTATAATTCACCCCTCCACTTT,-,TRBJ1-6,-,TRBV9
CASSYSYAGVRDNSPLHF,TGTGCCAGCAGTTACTCGTACGCAGGGGTGAGGGATAATTCACCCCTCCACTTT,-,TRBJ1-6,once,TRBV6-2/TRBV6-3
CASGRDRGHPVDYNEQFF,TGTGCCAGCGGTCGGGACAGGGGACACCCTGTAGATTACAATGAGCAGTTCTTC,TRBD1,TRBJ2-1,-,TRBV2
CASSILSPGANVLTF,TGTGCCAGTAGTATCTTGAGTCCTGGGGCCAACGTCCTGACTTTC,-,TRBJ2-6,-,TRBV19
CASSLDRRGGYTF,TGTGCCAGCAGCTTAGACCGTAGGGGTGGCTACACCTTC,-,TRBJ1-2,-,TRBV12-3/TRBV12-4
CAWRSWDRGSPLHF,TGTGCCTGGAGAAGTTGGGACAGGGGTTCACCCCTCCACTTT,TRBD1,TRBJ1-6,-,TRBV30
CSARQVSGNTIYF,TGCAGCGCGCGACAGGTCTCTGGAAACACCATATATTTT,-,TRBJ1-3,-,TRBV29-1
CASSGPTGAQNTIYF,TGTGCCAGCAGCGGCCCGACAGGGGCACAAAACACCATATATTTT,TRBD1,TRBJ1-3,-,TRBV11-3
CATHPGGNTGELFF,TGTGCCACCCATCCCGGCGGGAACACCGGGGAGCTGTTTTTT,-,TRBJ2-2,-,TRBV24-1
CATSDPRAANQPQHF,TGTGCCACCAGTGACCCGCGGGCAGCTAATCAGCCCCAGCATTTT,-,TRBJ1-5,few,TRBV24-1
CASTGTSNYGYTF,TGTGCCAGCACGGGGACTAGTAACTATGGCTACACCTTC,-,TRBJ1-2,-,TRBV2
CASSQGMLHEQYF,TGTGCCAGCAGCCAAGGTATGCTCCACGAGCAGTACTTC,-,TRBJ2-7,-,TRBV3-1/TRBV3-2
CASSPTTGQGSYEQYF,TGTGCCAGCAGCCCTACCACGGGACAGGGGTCCTACGAGCAGTACTTC,TRBD1,TRBJ2-7,-,TRBV13
CASSEVAGALYNEQFF,TGTGCCAGCAGTGAAGTGGCGGGGGCCCTCTACAATGAGCAGTTCTTC,-,TRBJ2-1,-,TRBV6-1
CASSLAAGNTEAFF,TGTGCCAGCAGCTTGGCCGCAGGGAACACTGAAGCTTTCTTT,-,TRBJ1-1,-,TRBV5-6
CASRNRRAPYNEQFF,TGTGCCAGCAGGAATCGGAGGGCCCCTTACAATGAGCAGTTCTTC,-,TRBJ2-1,-,TRBV27
CASSVTVNTEAFF,TGTGCCAGCAGTGTAACAGTTAACACTGAAGCTTTCTTT,-,TRBJ1-1,few,TRBV6-4
CASSPPSGGTEAFF,TGTGCCAGCTCACCACCGAGCGGGGGCACTGAAGCTTTCTTT,-,TRBJ1-1,-,TRBV18
CASSEDRGDSPLHF,TGTGCCAGCAGTGAGGACAGGGGGGATTCACCCCTCCACTTT,TRBD1,TRBJ1-6,few,TRBV7-3
CASRTGENIQYF,TGTGCCAGCAGAACAGGGGAAAACATTCAGTACTTC,TRBD1,TRBJ2-4,-,TRBV6-5
CASSETGSGELFF,TGTGCCAGCAGCGAGACAGGGTCCGGGGAGCTGTTTTTT,TRBD1,TRBJ2-2,-,TRBV7-6
CASSKARMGDGDRGEQYF,TGTGCCAGCAGCAAAGCCCGCATGGGAGACGGTGACAGGGGGGAGCAGTACTTC,-,TRBJ2-7,-,TRBV21-1
CASSPPPGQYEQYF,TGTGCCAGCAGTCCGCCCCCGGGACAGTACGAGCAGTACTTC,TRBD1,TRBJ2-7,-,TRBV28
CASSQLDGSVTKNIQYF,TGTGCCAGCAGCCAACTCGACGGGAGTGTGACCAAAAACATTCAGTACTTC,-,TRBJ2-4,-,TRBV3-1/TRBV3-2
CASSEIAETQYF,TGTGCCAGCAGTGAGATCGCGGAGACCCAGTACTTC,-,TRBJ2-5,-,TRBV2
CASSEGALSGVETQYF,TGTGCCAGCAGTGAGGGGGCCCTGTCCGGGGTGGAGACCCAGTACTTC,-,TRBJ2-5,-,TRBV6-1
CASSQGGEGTEAFF,TGTGCCAGTTCCCAGGGGGGTGAGGGCACTGAAGCTTTCTTT,TRBD1,TRBJ1-1,-,TRBV19
CSVRSGSDTGELFF,TGCAGCGTTCGGAGCGGGAGCGACACCGGGGAGCTGTTTTTT,TRBD2,TRBJ2-2,-,TRBV29-1
CASSQDDRAFF,TGTGCCAGCAGTCAGGACGATAGGGCTTTCTTT,-,TRBJ1-1,few,TRBV2
CSASDLTGELFF,TGCAGTGCTAGTGACCTCACCGGGGAGCTGTTTTTT,-,TRBJ2-2,-,TRBV20-1
CASTVGAQSPQHF,TGTGCCAGTACGGTCGGGGCACAATCGCCCCAGCATTTT,-,TRBJ1-5,-,TRBV19
CASSVGSAPYEQYF,TGTGCCAGCAGCGTAGGAAGCGCACCCTACGAGCAGTACTTC,-,TRBJ2-7,few,TRBV9
CASSQVRDSKNIQYF,TGCGCCAGCAGCCAGGTGCGGGACTCCAAAAACATTCAGTACTTC,-,TRBJ2-4,-,TRBV4-1
CAISDGQAISNQPQHF,TGTGCCATCAGTGATGGACAGGCGATTAGCAATCAGCCCCAGCATTTT,TRBD1,TRBJ1-5,few,TRBV10-3
CASSQVAGGSGELFF,TGTGCCAGCAGCCAAGTAGCGGGAGGGTCCGGGGAGCTGTTTTTT,TRBD2,TRBJ2-2,-,TRBV3-1/TRBV3-2
CASSHGGQMNTEAFF,TGCGCCAGCAGCCATGGGGGACAGATGAACACTGAAGCTTTCTTT,TRBD1,TRBJ1-1,-,TRBV4-1
CASSPQAGGHEQYF,TGTGCCAGCTCACCCCAAGCGGGAGGGCACGAGCAGTACTTC,TRBD2,TRBJ2-7,-,TRBV18